One T cell receptor beta chain is described in this entry. Its antigen remains unknown. The V end was cut by 7 bases, the J end by 4 bases, with 17 bases between. CDR1 and CDR2 from the germline V gene are SQVTM and ANQGSEA. CDR3 length: 14 amino acids. This entry is derived from a study of T cell responses to AZD1222 COVID-19 vaccine. Study-wide context: Both about-4-week and about-12-week second-dose recipients were combined.

Study-level results: It should be noted that donors were predominantly white British and more often female, and clonal diversity was possibly underestimated.

Produced via immunoSEQ multiplex PCR; TCRdb's table is partial and in-frame only. The data hold 140,000 to 150,000 clones, with under 95% observed a single time. The source of this sequence is an adult in good health. The genes are TRBV29-1 and TRBJ1-3; D is perhaps TRBD1 (5 bases). The specimen comprised peripheral blood, sampled on day 0 of AZD1222 vaccination. CDR3 nucleotide sequence: TGCAGCGCCGGAACACAGGTTGGCGGAAACACCATATATTTT. Protein: CSAGTQVGGNTIYF.